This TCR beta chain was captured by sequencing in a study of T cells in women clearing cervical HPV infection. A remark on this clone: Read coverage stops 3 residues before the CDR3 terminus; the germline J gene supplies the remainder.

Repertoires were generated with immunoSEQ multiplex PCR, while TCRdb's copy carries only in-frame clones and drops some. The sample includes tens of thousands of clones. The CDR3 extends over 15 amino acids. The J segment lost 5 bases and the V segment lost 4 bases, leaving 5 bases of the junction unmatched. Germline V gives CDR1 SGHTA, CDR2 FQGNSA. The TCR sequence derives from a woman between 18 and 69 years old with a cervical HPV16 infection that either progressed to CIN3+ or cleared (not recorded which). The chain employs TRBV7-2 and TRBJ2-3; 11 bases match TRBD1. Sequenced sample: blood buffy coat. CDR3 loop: CASSWTGGAEDTQYF. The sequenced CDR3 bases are TGTGCCAGCAGCTGGACAGGGGGCGCTGAAGATACG. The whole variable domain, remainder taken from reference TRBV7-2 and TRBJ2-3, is GAGVSQSPSNKVTEKGKDVELRCDPISGHTALYWYRQSLGQGLEFLIYFQGNSAPDKSGLPSDRFSAERTGGSVSTLTIQRTQQEDSAVYLCASSWTGGAEDTQYFGPGTRLTVL.